This T cell receptor beta chain comes out of a study of glioma-infiltrating T cells after dendritic cell vaccination (dated by TCRdb to the mid-2010s). Study-wide context: Of the approximately 15 glioblastoma patients in the cohort, all drawn from Phase I and II dendritic cell vaccination trials, 9 were newly diagnosed and 6 had recurrent disease. Between the early 2000s and the early 2010s, the patients were given dendritic cell vaccination pulsed with autologous tumor lysate. The vaccine consisted of monocyte-derived dendritic cells cultured seven to eight days with IL-4 and GM-CSF, then pulsed overnight with autologous tumor lysate. Patients received three intradermal dendritic cell vaccine injections at biweekly intervals in the arm below the axilla. In glioblastoma patients vaccinated with dendritic cells, deep sequencing of TCR beta CDR3 regions served to measure tumor-infiltrating lymphocyte content and to compare repertoires between tumor and blood. TCR sequencing metrics, including TIL content and tumor-blood repertoire overlap, were correlated with survival after dendritic cell vaccination. Results the study describes overall, beyond this receptor: No direct relationship between TCR clonality and survival was found, suggesting that a diverse polyclonal response may matter. Longer time to progression and overall survival after dendritic cell vaccination were predicted by higher estimated pretreatment TIL content. The cohort was small and heterogeneous, few patients had complete blood and tumor sets, and even fewer had initial-recurrent tumor pairs. The TCR overlap response model with three groups was called speculative and said to need prospective validation.

TCRB CDR3 regions were amplified from approximately 2 ug genomic DNA, or all available DNA if less, using the immunoSEQ assay. For multiplex PCR, 60 forward primers for TCR V beta segments and 13 reverse primers for J beta segments were used. Synthetic control templates were spiked into each sample at limiting dilution to estimate reads per starting template. Reads of 87 bp were generated by sequencing on the Illumina HiSeq System. In the authors' own workflow: To remove PCR and sequencing errors, closely related sequences were merged with a nearest neighbor algorithm. TCR overlap was measured as the percentage of unique tumor TCR beta sequences that were also present in the peripheral blood of the same patient. Not all clones reach the TCRdb copy of this immuneACCESS table, which keeps in-frame sequences only. Checked studies attribute under half of the gap to unresolved V genes and leave the rest unexplained. V and J calls and clone size are those listed in that table; D and trimming were worked out from the DNA. The table for this sample lists tens of thousands of clones; more than 75% of them were counted only once. Together, the top ten hold roughly 12% of the sample.

The intended sense of this specimen's time point label: after dendritic cell vaccination, including at tumor progression/relapse. Patients were selected for having adequate residual fresh-frozen tumor tissue and more than two years of available survival data. None of the glioblastoma patients carried an isocitrate dehydrogenase mutation, although molecular status otherwise varied. PBMC collection took place before vaccination, two weeks after the third vaccination, and at tumor progression if progression occurred. The Qiagen DNeasy Blood extraction Kit was used for extraction of genomic DNA. The CDR3 runs 17 amino acids, cysteine and phenylalanine included. CDR3 DNA is the only sequence kept; it has 51 bases, read in frame from the first base. Clipping removes 4 bases from V and 5 bases from J, with 16 as the unmatched junction base count. The CDR1 and CDR2 encoded by the germline V gene are SQVTM and ANQGSEA.

Notes on this clone: Its antigen is still unknown. One base away there is no much larger clone; base qualities are not given.

The receptor's source is a human donor with glioblastoma. The rearranged chain carries TRBV29-1 and TRBJ1-1; 10 central bases correspond to TRBD1. The specimen was blood, collected after dendritic cell vaccination. CDR3 region: CSVAPLDRGIGKTEAFF. The bases read TGCAGCGTTGCCCCCCTGGACAGGGGGATAGGGAAGACTGAAGCTTTCTTT.